The T cell receptor beta chain under discussion was sequenced for a study of blood T cell repertoires in COVID-19. Background on the study: Material from acute and convalescent COVID-19 was sourced from the United States, Italy and Spain. PBMCs, B-cell-depleted T cells, or T cells provided the cDNA or gDNA that made up the material.

Profiled with immunoSEQ multiplex PCR; TCRdb holds only in-frame clones, not every one. The data contain a few hundred thousand clones, approximately 86% of them singletons. The CDR3 extends over 16 amino acids. Germline CDR1 SEHNR, CDR2 FQNEAQ (reference sequence). With V trimmed by 3 bases and J by 8 bases, 12 bases remained unmatched. The chain is built from TRBV7-9 and TRBJ2-1, with 8 bases lining up with TRBD2. Sequenced: peripheral blood. This TCR came from a man aged 18 to 35 with active or convalescent COVID-19. DNA of the CDR3: TGTGCCAGCAGCTTGGGGCACAGCGGGAGTGGCGATGAGCAGTTCTTC. Protein product: CASSLGHSGSGDEQFF.